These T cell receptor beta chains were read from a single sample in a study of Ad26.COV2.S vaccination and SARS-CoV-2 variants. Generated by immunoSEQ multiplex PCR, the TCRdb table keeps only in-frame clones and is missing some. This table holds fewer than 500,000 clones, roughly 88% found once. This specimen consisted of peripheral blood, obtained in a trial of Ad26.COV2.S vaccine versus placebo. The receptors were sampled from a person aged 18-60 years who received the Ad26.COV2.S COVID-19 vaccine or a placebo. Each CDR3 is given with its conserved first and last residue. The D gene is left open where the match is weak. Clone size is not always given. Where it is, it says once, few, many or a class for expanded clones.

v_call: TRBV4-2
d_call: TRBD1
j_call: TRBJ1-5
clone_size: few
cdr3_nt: TGTGCCAGCAGCCAAGGACAGGGACAGCCCCAGCATTTT
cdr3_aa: CASSQGQGQPQHF

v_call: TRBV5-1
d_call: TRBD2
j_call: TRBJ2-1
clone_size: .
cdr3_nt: TGCGCCAGCAGCCCGACTAGCGGGAGCGTCTACAATGAGCAGTTCTTC
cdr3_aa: CASSPTSGSVYNEQFF

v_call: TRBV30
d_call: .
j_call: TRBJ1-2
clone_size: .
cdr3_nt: TGTGCCTCAACTGGGCAGTTTAACTATGGCTACACCTTC
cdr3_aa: CASTGQFNYGYTF

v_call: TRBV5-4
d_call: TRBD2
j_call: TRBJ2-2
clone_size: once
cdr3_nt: TGTGCCAGCAGCTTCCCTAGCGGGATTGGCACCGGGGAGCTGTTTTTT
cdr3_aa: CASSFPSGIGTGELFF

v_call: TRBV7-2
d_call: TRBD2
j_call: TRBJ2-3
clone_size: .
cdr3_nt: TGTGCCAGCAGCTTTTATACTAGCGGGGCAGATACGCAGTATTTT
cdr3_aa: CASSFYTSGADTQYF

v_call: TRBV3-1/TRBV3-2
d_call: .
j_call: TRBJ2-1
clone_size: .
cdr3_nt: TGTGCCAGCAGCCCCATGCCCGGGACCAACAGAGGTAATGAGCAGTTCTTC
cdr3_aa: CASSPMPGTNRGNEQFF

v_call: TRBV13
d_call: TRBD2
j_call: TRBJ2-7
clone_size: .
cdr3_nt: TGTGCCAGCAGCTACACAGGACTAGCGGGAGGGGGGTACGAGCAGTACTTC
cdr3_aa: CASSYTGLAGGGYEQYF

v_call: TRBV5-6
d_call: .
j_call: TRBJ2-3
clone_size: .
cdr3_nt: TGTGCCAGCAGCTTGCGAGGCTTTGGGGTAACAGATACGCAGTATTTT
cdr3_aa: CASSLRGFGVTDTQYF

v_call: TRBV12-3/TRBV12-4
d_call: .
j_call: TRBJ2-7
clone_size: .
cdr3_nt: TGTGCCAGCAGTTTAAATACCTACGAGCAGTACTTC
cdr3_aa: CASSLNTYEQYF

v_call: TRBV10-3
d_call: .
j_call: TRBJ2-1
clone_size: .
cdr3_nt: TGTGCCATCAGTGATGCGGCACCCACCTCCTACAATGAGCAGTTCTTC
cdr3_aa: CAISDAAPTSYNEQFF

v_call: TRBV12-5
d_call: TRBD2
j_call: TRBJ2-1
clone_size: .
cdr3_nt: TGTGCTAGTGGTTTGGTAAGGTCGGGACTAGGACTCTGGGAGCAGTTCTTC
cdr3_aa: CASGLVRSGLGLWEQFF

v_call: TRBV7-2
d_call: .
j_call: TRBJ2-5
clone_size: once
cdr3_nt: TGTGCCAGCAGCTTACCGCTGGTTTCCCAAGAGACCCAGTACTTC
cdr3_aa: CASSLPLVSQETQYF

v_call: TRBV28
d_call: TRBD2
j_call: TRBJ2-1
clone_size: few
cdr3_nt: TGTGCCAGCAGTACCGGGACTAACTACAATGAGCAGTTCTTC
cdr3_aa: CASSTGTNYNEQFF

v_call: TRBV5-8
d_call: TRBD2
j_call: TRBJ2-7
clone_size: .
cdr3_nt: TGTGCCAGCAGCTTGCTGACTAGCGGGGCCAAGGGGTCCGAGCAGTACTTC
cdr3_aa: CASSLLTSGAKGSEQYF

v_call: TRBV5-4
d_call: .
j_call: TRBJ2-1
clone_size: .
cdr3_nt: TGTGCCAGCAGCCCCACCCTACTAGCAGCCAATGAGCAGTTCTTC
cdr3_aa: CASSPTLLAANEQFF

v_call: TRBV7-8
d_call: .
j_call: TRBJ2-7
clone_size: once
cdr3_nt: TGTGCCAGCAGCTTAGGGCGGACTTTATCCTACGAGCAGTACTTC
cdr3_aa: CASSLGRTLSYEQYF

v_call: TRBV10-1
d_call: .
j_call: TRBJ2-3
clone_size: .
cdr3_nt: TGCGCCAGCAGTGAGTCGTTCTCTGGGCTCAGACACGGAGGACCCATCACAGATACGCAGTATTTT
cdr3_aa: CASSESFSGLRHGGPITDTQYF

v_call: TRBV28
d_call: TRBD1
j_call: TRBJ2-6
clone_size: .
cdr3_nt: TGTGCCAGCAGTTTCCTGACAGGGGCTCGCTCTGGGGCCAACGTCCTGACTTTC
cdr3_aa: CASSFLTGARSGANVLTF

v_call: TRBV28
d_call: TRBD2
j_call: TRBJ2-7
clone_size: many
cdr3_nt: TGTGCCAGCACCCCTCAGACTAGCGGGACCTTCTACGAGCAGTACTTC
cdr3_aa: CASTPQTSGTFYEQYF

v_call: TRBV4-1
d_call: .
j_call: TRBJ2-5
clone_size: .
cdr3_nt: TGCGCCAGCAGCCAAGTTCGACAACCACAAGAGACCCAGTACTTC
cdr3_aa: CASSQVRQPQETQYF

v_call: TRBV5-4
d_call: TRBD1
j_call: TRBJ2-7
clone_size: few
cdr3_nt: TGTGCCAGCAGCTTGGGCTCGACAGGGGTCTACGAGCAGTACTTC
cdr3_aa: CASSLGSTGVYEQYF

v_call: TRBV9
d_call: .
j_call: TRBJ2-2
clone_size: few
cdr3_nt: TGTGCCAGCAGCGAGGGGGTCGGGGAGCTGTTTTTT
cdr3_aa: CASSEGVGELFF

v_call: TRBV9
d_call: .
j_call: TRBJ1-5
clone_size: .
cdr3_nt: TGTGCCAGCAGCGTAGCAGGGGTCAATCAGCCCCAGCATTTT
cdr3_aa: CASSVAGVNQPQHF

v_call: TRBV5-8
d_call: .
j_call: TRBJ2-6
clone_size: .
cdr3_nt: TGTGCCAGCAGCTTGGACAGGTCCGTCAACGTCCTGACTTTC
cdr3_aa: CASSLDRSVNVLTF

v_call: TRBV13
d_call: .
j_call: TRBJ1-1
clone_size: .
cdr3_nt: TGTGCCAGCAGCTCCGGGACTACAAACACTGAAGCTTTCTTT
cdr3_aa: CASSSGTTNTEAFF

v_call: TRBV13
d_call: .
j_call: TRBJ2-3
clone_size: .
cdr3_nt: TGTGCCAGCAGCTTAGGGACACAAAGAGATACGCAGTATTTT
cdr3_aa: CASSLGTQRDTQYF

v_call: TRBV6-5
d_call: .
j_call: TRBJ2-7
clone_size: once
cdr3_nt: TGTGCCAGCAAACGGGACTCCCCGGTAGGCGAGCAGTACTTC
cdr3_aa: CASKRDSPVGEQYF

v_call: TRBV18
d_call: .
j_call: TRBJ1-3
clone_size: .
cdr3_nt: TGTGCCAGCTCACCGCAACAGGGATCTGGAAACACCATATATTTT
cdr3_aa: CASSPQQGSGNTIYF

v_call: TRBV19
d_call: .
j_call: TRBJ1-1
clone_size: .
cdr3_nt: TGTGCCAGTAGTATCGGTCGAAAGTATGAAGCTTTCTTT
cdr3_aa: CASSIGRKYEAFF

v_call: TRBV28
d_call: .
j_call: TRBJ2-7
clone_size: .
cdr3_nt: TGTGCCAGCAGTTTCGGGGGTAATAACTACGAGCAGTACTTC
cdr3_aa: CASSFGGNNYEQYF

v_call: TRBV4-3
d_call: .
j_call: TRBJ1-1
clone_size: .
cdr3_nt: TGCGCCAGCAGCCAAGCCCCCCAAAACACTGAAGCTTTCTTT
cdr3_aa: CASSQAPQNTEAFF

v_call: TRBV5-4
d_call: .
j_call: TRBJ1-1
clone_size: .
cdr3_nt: TGTGCCAGCAGCTTGACCCCAACAGACACTGAAGCTTTCTTT
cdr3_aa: CASSLTPTDTEAFF

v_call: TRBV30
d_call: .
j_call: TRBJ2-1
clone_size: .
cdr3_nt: TGTGCCTGGAGTCTAGCGCCCTACAATGAGCAGTTCTTC
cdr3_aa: CAWSLAPYNEQFF

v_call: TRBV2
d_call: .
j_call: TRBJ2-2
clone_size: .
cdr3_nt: TGTGCCAGCGGGGCCCTAAGGGACACCGGGGAGCTGTTTTTT
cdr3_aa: CASGALRDTGELFF

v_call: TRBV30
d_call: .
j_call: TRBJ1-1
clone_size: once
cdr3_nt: TGTGCCTGGAGTCCCTGGACATCTGGCACTGAAGCTTTCTTT
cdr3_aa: CAWSPWTSGTEAFF

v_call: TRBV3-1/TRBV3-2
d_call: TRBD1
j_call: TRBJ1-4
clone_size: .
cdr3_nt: TGTGCCAGCAGACCCGGACAGGGCAATGAAAAACTGTTTTTT
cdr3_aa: CASRPGQGNEKLFF

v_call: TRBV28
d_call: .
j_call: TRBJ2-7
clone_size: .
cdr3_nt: TGTGCCAGCAGACTAGCACCGAGCTCCTACGAGCAGTACTTC
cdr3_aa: CASRLAPSSYEQYF

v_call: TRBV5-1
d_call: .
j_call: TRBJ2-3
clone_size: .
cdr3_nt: TGCGCCAGCAGCGCCGCCCGGGGAGAGGCAGATACGCAGTATTTT
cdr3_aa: CASSAARGEADTQYF

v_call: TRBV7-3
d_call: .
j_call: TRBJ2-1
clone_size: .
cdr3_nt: TGTGCCAGCAGCTTAATGGCCCGCCCCCCGAATGAGCAGTTCTTC
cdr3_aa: CASSLMARPPNEQFF

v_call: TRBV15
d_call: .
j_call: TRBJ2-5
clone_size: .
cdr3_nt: TGTGCCACCAGCAGAGATGGGGAAAGATTCCAAGAGACCCAGTACTTC
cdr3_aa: CATSRDGERFQETQYF

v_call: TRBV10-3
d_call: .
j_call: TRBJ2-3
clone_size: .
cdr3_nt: TGTGCCATCAGACCGGGAAACACAGATACGCAGTATTTT
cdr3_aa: CAIRPGNTDTQYF

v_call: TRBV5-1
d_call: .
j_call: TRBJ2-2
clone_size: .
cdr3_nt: TGCGCCAGCAGCTTGGTGCAGAAAAGCCCCGGGGAGCTGTTTTTT
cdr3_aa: CASSLVQKSPGELFF

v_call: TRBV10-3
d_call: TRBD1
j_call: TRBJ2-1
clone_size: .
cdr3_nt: TGTGCCATCAGTGGGACAGGGGGTGGCACACACAATGAGCAGTTCTTC
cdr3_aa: CAISGTGGGTHNEQFF

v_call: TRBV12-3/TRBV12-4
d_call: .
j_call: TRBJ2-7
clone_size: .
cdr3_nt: TGTGCCAGCAGTTTATACGGGAACGAGCAGTACTTC
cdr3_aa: CASSLYGNEQYF

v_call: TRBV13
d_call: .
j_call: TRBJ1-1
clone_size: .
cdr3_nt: TGTGCCAGCAGCTTAGTTTCCGGGGAAGCCACTGAAGCTTTCTTT
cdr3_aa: CASSLVSGEATEAFF

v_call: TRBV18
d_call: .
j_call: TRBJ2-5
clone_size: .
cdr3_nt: TGTGCCAGCTCACCACCTGGACAAGAGACCCAGTACTTC
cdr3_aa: CASSPPGQETQYF